This is a list of T cell receptor beta chains from one sample in a study of blood T cell repertoires in COVID-19. Using immunoSEQ multiplex PCR, the repertoire was profiled, and TCRdb retains in-frame clones only, with some absent. The sample holds more than 120,000 clones, 85% seen once. Sequenced sample: peripheral blood. Receptors originate from a human donor with acute or convalescent COVID-19. The donor label of this sample is uncertain. CDR3s include the opening cysteine and the closing phenylalanine or tryptophan. A D gene is named only where the DNA matches it firmly. Clone size is not always given. Where it is, it says once, few, many or a class for expanded clones.

J gene	D gene	V gene	clone size	CDR3 DNA	CDR3 protein
TRBJ2-5	TRBD2	TRBV4-3	.	TGCGCCAGCAGCCAAGGGAATAGCGGGGGGGCGGCAGAGACCCAGTACTTC	CASSQGNSGGAAETQYF
TRBJ1-2	.	TRBV7-2	.	TGTGCCAGCAGCCCCCCCGATCGGGGAGGTCCCTATGGCTACACCTTC	CASSPPDRGGPYGYTF
TRBJ1-5	.	TRBV27	.	TGTGCCAGCAGTTTATACTACAGGGAAGGTAACAATCAGCCCCAGCATTTT	CASSLYYREGNNQPQHF
TRBJ1-5	.	TRBV27	.	TGTGCCAGCAGTTTCAATGGGCAGGTTGCTGGGCCCCAGCATTTT	CASSFNGQVAGPQHF
TRBJ2-5	.	TRBV11-2	.	TGTGCCAGCAGCTTAGATCTGAGCTCCTACGAGACCCAGTACTTC	CASSLDLSSYETQYF
TRBJ1-1	.	TRBV30	.	TGTGCCTGGAGTACGAACTTGAACACTGAAGCTTTCTTT	CAWSTNLNTEAFF
TRBJ2-3	TRBD2	TRBV6-6	.	TGTGCCAGCAGTTCCCAGCGGGGGGCCCCAACGGATACGCAGTATTTT	CASSSQRGAPTDTQYF
TRBJ1-6	.	TRBV9	once	TGTGCCAGCAGAGAAGGGAGGTTAAATTCACCCCTCCACTTT	CASREGRLNSPLHF
TRBJ1-2	.	TRBV30	few	TGTGCCTGGAGTGTACCCCTGGCAGGGGAGTATGGCTACACCTTC	CAWSVPLAGEYGYTF
TRBJ1-1	.	TRBV2	.	TGTGCCAGCAGGGGAGAAATGAACACTGAAGCTTTCTTT	CASRGEMNTEAFF